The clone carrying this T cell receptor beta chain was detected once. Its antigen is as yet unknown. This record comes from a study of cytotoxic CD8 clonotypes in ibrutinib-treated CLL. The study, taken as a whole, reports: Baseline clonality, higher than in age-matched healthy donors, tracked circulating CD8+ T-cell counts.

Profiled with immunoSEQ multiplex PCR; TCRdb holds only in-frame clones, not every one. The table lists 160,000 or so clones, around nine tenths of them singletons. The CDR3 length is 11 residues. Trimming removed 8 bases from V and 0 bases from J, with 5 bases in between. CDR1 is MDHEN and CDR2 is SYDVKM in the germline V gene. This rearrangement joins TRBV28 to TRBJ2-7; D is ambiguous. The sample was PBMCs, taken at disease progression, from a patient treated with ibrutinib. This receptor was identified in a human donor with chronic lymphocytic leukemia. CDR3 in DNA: TGTGCCAGCGAAGGCTCCTACGAGCAGTACTTC. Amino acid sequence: CASEGSYEQYF. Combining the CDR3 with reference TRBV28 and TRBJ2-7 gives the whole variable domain DVKVTQSSRYLVKRTGEKVFLECVQDMDHENMFWYRQDPGLGLRLIYFSYDVKMKEKGDIPEGYSVSREKKERFSLILESASTNQTSMYLCASEGSYEQYFGPGTRLTVT.